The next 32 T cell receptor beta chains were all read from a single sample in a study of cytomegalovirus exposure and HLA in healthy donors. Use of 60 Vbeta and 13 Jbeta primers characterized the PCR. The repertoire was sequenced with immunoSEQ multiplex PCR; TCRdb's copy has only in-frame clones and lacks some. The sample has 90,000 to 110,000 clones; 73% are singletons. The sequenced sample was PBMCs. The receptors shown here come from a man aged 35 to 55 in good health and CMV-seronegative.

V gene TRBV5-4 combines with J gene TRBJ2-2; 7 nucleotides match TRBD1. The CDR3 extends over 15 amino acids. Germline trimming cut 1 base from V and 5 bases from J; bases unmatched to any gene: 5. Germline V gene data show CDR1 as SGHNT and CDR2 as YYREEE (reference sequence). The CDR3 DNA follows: TGTGCCAGCAGCTTGAGAGACAGGGAGACCGGGGAGCTGTTTTTT. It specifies CASSLRDRETGELFF.

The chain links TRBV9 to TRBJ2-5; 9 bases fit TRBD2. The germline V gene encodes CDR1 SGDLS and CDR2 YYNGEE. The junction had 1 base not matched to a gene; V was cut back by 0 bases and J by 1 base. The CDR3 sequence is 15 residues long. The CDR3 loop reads CASSVASGVQETQYF. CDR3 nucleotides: TGTGCCAGCAGCGTAGCTAGCGGGGTCCAAGAGACCCAGTACTTC.

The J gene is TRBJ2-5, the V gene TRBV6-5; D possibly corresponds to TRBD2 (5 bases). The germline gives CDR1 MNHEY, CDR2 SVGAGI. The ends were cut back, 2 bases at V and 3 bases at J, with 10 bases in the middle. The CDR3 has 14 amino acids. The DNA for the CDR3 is TGTGCCAGCAGTTACGGCCTAGCAGAAGAGACCCAGTACTTC. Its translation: CASSYGLAEETQYF.

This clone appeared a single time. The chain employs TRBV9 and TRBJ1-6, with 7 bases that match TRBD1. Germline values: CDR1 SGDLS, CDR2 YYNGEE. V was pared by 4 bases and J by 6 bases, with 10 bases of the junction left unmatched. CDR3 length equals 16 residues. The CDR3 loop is CASSSTQGELNSPLHF. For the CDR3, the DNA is TGTGCCAGCAGCTCGACTCAGGGGGAGCTTAATTCACCCCTCCACTTT.

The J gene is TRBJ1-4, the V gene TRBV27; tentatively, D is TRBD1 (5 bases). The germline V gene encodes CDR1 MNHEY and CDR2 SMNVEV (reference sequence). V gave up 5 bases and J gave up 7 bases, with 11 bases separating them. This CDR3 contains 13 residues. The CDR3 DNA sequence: TGTGCCAGCAGTCCGTCACAGGCTGAAAAACTGTTTTTT. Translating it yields CASSPSQAEKLFF.

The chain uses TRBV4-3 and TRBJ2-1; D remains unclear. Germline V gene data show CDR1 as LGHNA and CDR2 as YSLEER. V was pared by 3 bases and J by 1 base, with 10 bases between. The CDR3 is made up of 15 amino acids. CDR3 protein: CASSQGPPSYNEQFF. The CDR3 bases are TGCGCCAGCAGCCAGGGCCCTCCATCCTACAATGAGCAGTTCTTC.

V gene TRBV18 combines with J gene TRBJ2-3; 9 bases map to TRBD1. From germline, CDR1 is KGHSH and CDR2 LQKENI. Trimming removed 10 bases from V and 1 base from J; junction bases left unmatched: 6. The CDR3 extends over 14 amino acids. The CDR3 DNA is TGTGCCACCAACAGGGGGCCGGGCACAGATACGCAGTATTTT. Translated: CATNRGPGTDTQYF.

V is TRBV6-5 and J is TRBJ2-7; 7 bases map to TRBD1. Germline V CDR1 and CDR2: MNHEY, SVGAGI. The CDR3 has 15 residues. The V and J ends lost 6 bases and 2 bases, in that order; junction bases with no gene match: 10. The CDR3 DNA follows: TGTGCCAGCAGCCTACACAGGGGTCCTCCCTACGAGCAGTACTTC. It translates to CASSLHRGPPYEQYF.

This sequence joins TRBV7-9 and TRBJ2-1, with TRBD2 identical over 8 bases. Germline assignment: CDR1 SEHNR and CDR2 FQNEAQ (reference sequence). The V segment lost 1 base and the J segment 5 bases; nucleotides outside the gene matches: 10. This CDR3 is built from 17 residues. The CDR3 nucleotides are TGTGCCAGCAGCTTAGGTCGGGGGGGCTTATTGGACAATGAGCAGTTCTTC. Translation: CASSLGRGGLLDNEQFF.

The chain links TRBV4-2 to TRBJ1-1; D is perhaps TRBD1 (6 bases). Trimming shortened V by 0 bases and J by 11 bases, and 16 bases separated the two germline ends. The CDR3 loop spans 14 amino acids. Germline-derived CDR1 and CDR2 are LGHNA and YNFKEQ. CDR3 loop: CASSQDWGQVLAFF. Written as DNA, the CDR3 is TGTGCCAGCAGCCAAGATTGGGGGCAGGTCTTGGCTTTCTTT.

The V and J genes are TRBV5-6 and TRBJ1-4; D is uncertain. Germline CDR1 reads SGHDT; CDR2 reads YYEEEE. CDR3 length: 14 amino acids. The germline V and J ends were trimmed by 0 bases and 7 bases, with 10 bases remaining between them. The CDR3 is CASSLVPEGEKLFF. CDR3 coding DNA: TGTGCCAGCAGCTTGGTTCCGGAGGGTGAAAAACTGTTTTTT.

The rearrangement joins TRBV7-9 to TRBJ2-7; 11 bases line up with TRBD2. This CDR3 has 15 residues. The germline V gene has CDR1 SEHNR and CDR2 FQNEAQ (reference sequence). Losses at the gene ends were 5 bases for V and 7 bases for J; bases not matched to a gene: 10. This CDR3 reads CASSAVSGGAGEQYF. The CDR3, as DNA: TGTGCCAGCAGCGCCGTTAGCGGGGGGGCTGGGGAGCAGTACTTC.

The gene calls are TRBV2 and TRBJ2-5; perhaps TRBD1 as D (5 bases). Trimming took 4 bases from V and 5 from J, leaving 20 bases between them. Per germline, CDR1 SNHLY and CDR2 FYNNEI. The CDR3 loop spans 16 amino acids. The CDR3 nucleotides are TGTGCCAGCAGTGTCTATACGGCTAGGGGTTTGGAGACCCAGTACTTC. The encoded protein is CASSVYTARGLETQYF.

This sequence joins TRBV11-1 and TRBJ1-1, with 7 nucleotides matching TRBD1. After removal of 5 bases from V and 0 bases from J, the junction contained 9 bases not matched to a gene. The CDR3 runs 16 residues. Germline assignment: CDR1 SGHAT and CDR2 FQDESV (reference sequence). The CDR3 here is CASSLGTATLNTEAFF. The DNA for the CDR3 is TGTGCCAGCAGCCTAGGGACAGCGACTTTGAACACTGAAGCTTTCTTT. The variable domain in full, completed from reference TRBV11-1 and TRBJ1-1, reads EAEVAQSPRYKITEKSQAVAFWCDPISGHATLYWYRQILGQGPELLVQFQDESVVDDSQLPKDRFSAERLKGVDSTLKIQPAELGDSAMYLCASSLGTATLNTEAFFGQGTRLTVV.

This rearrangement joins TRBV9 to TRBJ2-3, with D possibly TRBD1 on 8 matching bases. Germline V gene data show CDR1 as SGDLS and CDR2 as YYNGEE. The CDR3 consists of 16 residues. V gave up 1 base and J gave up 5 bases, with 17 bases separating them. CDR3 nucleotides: TGTGCCAGCAGCGTAACAGGGGGGGCTGCGGGAGATACGCAGTATTTT. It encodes CASSVTGGAAGDTQYF.

This CDR3 is CASSPDRVAADTQYF. The CDR3 coding sequence is TGTGCCAGCAGCCCGGACAGGGTCGCGGCAGATACGCAGTATTTT. The chain recombines TRBV7-3 with TRBJ2-3; 8 bases are a match to TRBD1. Germline loops: CDR1 SGHTA, CDR2 FQGTGA. This CDR3 has 15 residues. Trimming at V came to 5 bases and at J to 4 bases, leaving 8 bases not matched to a gene.

CDR3 loop: CASSWTGGSTYEQYF. For the CDR3, the DNA is TGCGCCAGCAGCTGGACAGGGGGATCGACCTACGAGCAGTACTTC. This sequence joins TRBV5-1 and TRBJ2-7; 10 nucleotides agree with TRBD1. This CDR3 spans 15 amino acids. V was clipped by 3 bases and J by 2 bases; unmatched bases: 5. Germline lookup yields CDR1 SGHRS and CDR2 YFSETQ.

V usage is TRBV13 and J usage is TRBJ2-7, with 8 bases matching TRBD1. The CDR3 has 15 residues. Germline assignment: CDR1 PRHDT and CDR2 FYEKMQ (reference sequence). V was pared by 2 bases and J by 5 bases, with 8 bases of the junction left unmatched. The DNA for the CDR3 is TGTGCCAGCAGCTTATACACAGGGGGAAAGAACGAGCAGTACTTC. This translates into CASSLYTGGKNEQYF.

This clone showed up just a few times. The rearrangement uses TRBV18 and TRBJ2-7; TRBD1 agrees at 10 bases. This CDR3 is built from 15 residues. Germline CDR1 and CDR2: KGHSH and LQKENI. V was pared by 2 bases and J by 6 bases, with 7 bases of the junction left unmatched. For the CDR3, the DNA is TGTGCCAGCTCACCATTAGGGACAGGGGTTGGCGAGCAGTACTTC. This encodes CASSPLGTGVGEQYF.

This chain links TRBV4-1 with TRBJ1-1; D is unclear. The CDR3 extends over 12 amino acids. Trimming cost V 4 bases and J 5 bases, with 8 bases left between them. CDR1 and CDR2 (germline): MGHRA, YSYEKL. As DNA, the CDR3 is TGCGCCAGCAGCCCGGGGAGGACTGAAGCTTTCTTT. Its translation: CASSPGRTEAFF.

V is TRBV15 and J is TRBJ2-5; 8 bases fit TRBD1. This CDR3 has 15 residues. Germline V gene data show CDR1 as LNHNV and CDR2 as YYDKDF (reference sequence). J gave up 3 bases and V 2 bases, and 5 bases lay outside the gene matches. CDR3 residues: CATSRYGQGEETQYF. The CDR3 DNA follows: TGTGCCACCAGCAGATACGGACAGGGAGAAGAGACCCAGTACTTC.

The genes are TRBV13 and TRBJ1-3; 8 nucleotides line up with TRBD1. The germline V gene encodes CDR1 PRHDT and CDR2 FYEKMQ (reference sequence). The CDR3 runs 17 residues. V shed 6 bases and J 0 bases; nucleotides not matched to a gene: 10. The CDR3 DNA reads TGTGCCAGCAGTTCGGGACAGGCGGGGCTCTCTGGAAACACCATATATTTT. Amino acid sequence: CASSSGQAGLSGNTIYF.

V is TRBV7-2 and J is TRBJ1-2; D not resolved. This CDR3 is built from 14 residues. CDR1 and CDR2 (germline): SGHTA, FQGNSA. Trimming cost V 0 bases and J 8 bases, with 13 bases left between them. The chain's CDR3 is CASSLARAGSGYTF. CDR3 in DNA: TGTGCCAGCAGCTTAGCAAGGGCGGGGTCCGGCTACACCTTC.

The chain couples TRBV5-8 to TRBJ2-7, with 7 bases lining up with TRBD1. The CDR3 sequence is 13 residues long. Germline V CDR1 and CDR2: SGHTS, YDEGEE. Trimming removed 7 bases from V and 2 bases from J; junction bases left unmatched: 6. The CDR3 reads CASFDRDPYEQYF. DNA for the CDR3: TGTGCCAGCTTCGACAGGGACCCCTACGAGCAGTACTTC.

Here the CDR3 DNA reads TGTGCCAGCAGCCCAGGGCAGGGCAATCAGCCCCAGCATTTT. Its translation is CASSPGQGNQPQHF. J is TRBJ1-5 and V is TRBV7-8, with D perhaps matching TRBD1 (5 bases). V lost 5 bases to trimming and J lost 2 bases, with 10 bases between them. The CDR3 length is 14 residues. The germline gives CDR1 SGHVS, CDR2 FQNEAQ.

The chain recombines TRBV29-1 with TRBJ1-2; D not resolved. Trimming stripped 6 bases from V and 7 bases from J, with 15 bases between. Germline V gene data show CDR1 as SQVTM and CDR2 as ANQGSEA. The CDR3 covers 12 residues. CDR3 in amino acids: CSVRQGPVGYTF. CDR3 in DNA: TGCAGCGTGCGACAAGGCCCCGTTGGCTACACCTTC.

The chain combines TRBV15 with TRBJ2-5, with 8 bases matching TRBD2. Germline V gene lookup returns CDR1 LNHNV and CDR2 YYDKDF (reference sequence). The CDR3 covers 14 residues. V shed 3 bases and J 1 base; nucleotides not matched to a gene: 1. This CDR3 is CATSSRGGQETQYF. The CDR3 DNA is TGTGCCACCAGCAGCCGGGGGGGCCAAGAGACCCAGTACTTC.

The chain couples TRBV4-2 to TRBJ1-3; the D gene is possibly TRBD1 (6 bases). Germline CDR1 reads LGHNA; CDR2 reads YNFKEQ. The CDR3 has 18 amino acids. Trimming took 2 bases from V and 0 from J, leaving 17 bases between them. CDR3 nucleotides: TGTGCCAGCAGCCAACCCCTTAAGGGGGGGATCTCTGGAAACACCATATATTTT. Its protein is CASSQPLKGGISGNTIYF.

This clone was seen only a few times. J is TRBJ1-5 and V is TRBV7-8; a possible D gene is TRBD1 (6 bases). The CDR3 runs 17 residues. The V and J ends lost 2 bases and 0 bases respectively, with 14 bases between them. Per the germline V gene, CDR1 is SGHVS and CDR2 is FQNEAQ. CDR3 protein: CASSLFAAGASNQPQHF. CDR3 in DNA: TGTGCCAGCAGCTTATTCGCGGCAGGGGCTAGCAATCAGCCCCAGCATTTT.

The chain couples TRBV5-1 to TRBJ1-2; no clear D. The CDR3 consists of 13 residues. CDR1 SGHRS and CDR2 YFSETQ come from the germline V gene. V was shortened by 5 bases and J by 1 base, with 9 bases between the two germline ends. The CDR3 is CASSKTVNYGYTF. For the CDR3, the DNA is TGCGCCAGCAGTAAGACTGTTAACTATGGCTACACCTTC.

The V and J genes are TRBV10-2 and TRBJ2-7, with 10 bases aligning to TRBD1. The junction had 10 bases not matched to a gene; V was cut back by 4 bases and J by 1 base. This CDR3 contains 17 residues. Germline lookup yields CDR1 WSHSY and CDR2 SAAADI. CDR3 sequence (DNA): TGCGCCAGCAGTGGACTGGGGACAGGGGCAAAATCCTACGAGCAGTACTTC. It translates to CASSGLGTGAKSYEQYF.

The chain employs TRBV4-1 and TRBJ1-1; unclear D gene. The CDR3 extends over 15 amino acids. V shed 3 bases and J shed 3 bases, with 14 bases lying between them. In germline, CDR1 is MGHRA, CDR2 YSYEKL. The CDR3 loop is CASSHGGDGDTEAFF. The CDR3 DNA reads TGCGCCAGCAGCCACGGAGGCGACGGGGACACTGAAGCTTTCTTT.